The clone carrying this TCR beta chain was recorded once. The record originates from a study of blood T cell repertoires in COVID-19. At the level of the study: Italy, Spain and the United States were the sources of the convalescent and acute COVID-19 samples.

The Seattle site enrolled patients during active infection and followed them longitudinally. The ends were cut back, 7 bases at V and 5 bases at J, with 15 bases in the middle. CDR3 size: 13 residues. CDR1 is SEHNR and CDR2 is FQNEAQ in the germline V gene (reference sequence). Original processing methods: Reference gene primers were amplified, and this amplification served to estimate nucleated cell counts. This table comes from immunoSEQ multiplex PCR, and its TCRdb copy is limited to in-frame clones, with some not included. V and J calls and clone size are as listed in that table; D and trimming were resolved from the DNA. Of 350,000 to 500,000 clones in the sample, about 90% were seen once.

Material for sequencing was peripheral blood. The clonotype originates from a young man with COVID-19, enrolled during active disease. The chain couples TRBV7-9 to TRBJ2-7; D may correspond to TRBD1 or TRBD2 (5 bases each). The CDR3 here is CASTSGRDNEQYF. Written as DNA, the CDR3 is TGTGCCAGCACCAGCGGCAGGGATAACGAGCAGTACTTC.